This TCR beta chain stems from a study of T-cell reconstitution after alpha-beta-depleted transplantation in children. Overall study findings and caveats: Diversity of TCRbeta at day 60 was high in some patients, arising from surviving recipient T cells and thymic progenitors. T-cell counts and diversity at one year following transplant were attributed mainly to newly produced T cells. Reportedly, roughly two months post-transplant, alpha-beta T cells arose from several hundred expanded graft clones.

This clonotype was recorded at least ten times. Its antigen is as yet unknown. Unique molecular identifiers were used in preparing the TCRbeta library. TCRdb reprocessed the PCR reads via MiXCR and lists one record per CDR3 protein. The profile shows hundreds of thousands of distinct CDR3 sequences, about an eighth of them singletons. V lost 6 bases to trimming and J lost 3 bases; unmatched junction nucleotides: 5. Germline assignment: CDR1 DFQATT and CDR2 SNEGSKA (reference sequence). The CDR3 loop spans 13 amino acids. Here the sequenced sample was PBMCs, taken before TCRalphabeta/CD19-depleted stem cell transplant. This chain links TRBV20-1 with TRBJ2-1; TRBD2 matches 7 bases. The receptor comes from a girl aged 2 to 9 with congenital amegakaryocytic thrombocytopenia, due to receive a stem cell transplant. The CDR3 loop is CSAASSGYNEQFF. DNA for the CDR3: TGCAGTGCCGCCTCTAGCGGCTACAATGAGCAGTTCTTC.